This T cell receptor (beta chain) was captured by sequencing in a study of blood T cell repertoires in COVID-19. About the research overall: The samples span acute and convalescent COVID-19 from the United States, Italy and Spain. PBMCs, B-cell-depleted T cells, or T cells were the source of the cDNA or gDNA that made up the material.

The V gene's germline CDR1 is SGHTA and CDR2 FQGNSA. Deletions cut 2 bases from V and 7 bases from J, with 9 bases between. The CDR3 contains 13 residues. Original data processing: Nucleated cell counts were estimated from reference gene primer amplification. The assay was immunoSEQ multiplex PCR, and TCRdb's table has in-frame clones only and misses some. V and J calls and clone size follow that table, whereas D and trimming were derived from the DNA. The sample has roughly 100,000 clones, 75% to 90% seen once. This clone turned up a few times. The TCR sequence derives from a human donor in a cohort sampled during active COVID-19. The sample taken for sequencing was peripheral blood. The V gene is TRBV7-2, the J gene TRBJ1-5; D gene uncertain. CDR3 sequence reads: CASSLQTEQPQHF. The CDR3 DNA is TGTGCCAGCAGCTTACAGACTGAGCAGCCCCAGCATTTT.